Included here is one TCR beta chain sequence, with context. Its antigen is as yet unknown. The source of the sample is a study of T cell responses to AZD1222 COVID-19 vaccine. Across the whole study: Second-dose intervals near 4 or 12 weeks were combined. The study's findings and limits: Receipt of two AZD1222 doses was followed by a rise in Spike-specific TCR breadth and depth. In all cases, repertoires were sampled only after the peak T cell response. Donors were largely white British and mainly female; clonal diversity was possibly underestimated.

The repertoire was sequenced with immunoSEQ multiplex PCR; TCRdb's copy has only in-frame clones and lacks some. The table lists around 100,000 clones, 70% to 90% of them singletons. The sequence was obtained from an adult in good health. The sequencing used peripheral blood, collected on day 0 of AZD1222 vaccination.

The CDR3 DNA reads as TGCGCCAGCAGCCAAGGACAGCTCAATTCACCCCTCCACTTT. Encoded protein: CASSQGQLNSPLHF. The V call is TRBV4-3, the J call TRBJ1-6; D perhaps matches TRBD1 (5 bases). Between the trimmed V and J ends, which lost 1 base and 7 bases, there was a span of 8 bases. CDR3 length equals 14 residues. Looked up from germline, CDR1 is LGHNA and CDR2 is YSLEER.